The table lists the clone carrying this T cell receptor (beta chain) with a count of one. How the authors handled the data: Reference gene primers were amplified, and this amplification served to estimate nucleated cell counts. Method: immunoSEQ multiplex PCR; TCRdb's copy keeps in-frame clones and lacks some. V and J calls and clone size are copied from that table; D and trimming were computed from the DNA. Among around 160,000 clones listed, about 85% were seen once. The sample belongs to a study of blood T cell repertoires in COVID-19. Study details: Samples came from the United States, Italy and Spain, spanning acute and convalescent COVID-19. Sources were T cells, B-cell-depleted T cells, or PBMCs; the material itself was cDNA or gDNA.

Sequenced sample: peripheral blood. The sequence derives from a human donor in a cohort sampled during active COVID-19.

This chain's CDR3 is CASRLAGVYTQYF. CDR3 DNA: TGTGCCAGCAGACTAGCGGGGGTCTATACGCAGTATTTT. The rearrangement uses TRBV14 and TRBJ2-3; 11 bases align to TRBD2. CDR3 size: 13 residues. Germline values: CDR1 SGHDN, CDR2 FVKESK. Trimming cost V 6 bases and J 7 bases; bases outside gene matches: 3.